The 27 T cell receptor beta chains in this list originate from one sample, sequenced in a study of T cells in Graves' hyperthyroidism and ophthalmopathy. Researchers took RNA transcripts and amplified the TCR beta CDR3 regions from them. The study used the HTBI primer set for a first-round RT-PCR of the TCR CDR3. TCRdb re-called the multiplex PCR reads through MiXCR, storing one row per CDR3 protein. The sample yields a few hundred thousand distinct CDR3 sequences, roughly 14% seen once. Sequenced material: blood. These receptors originate from a woman aged 18-30 years with Graves' hyperthyroidism that later progressed to Graves' ophthalmopathy.

This clonotype was picked up many times. The chain couples TRBV30 to TRBJ1-1; TRBD1 might be the D (5 bases). CDR1 and CDR2 (germline): GTSNPN, SVGIG (reference sequence). This CDR3 has 12 amino acids. V lost 0 bases to trimming and J lost 10 bases, with 12 bases between them. This CDR3 reads CAWSVQVGRAFF. The CDR3 DNA is TGTGCCTGGAGTGTACAGGTGGGCCGAGCTTTCTTT.

This chain's CDR3 is CAWSPGTRTIGQFF. DNA for the CDR3: TGTGCCTGGAGTCCCGGGACTAGGACGATCGGGCAGTTCTTC. The rearrangement joins TRBV30 to TRBJ2-1; 8 positions match TRBD2. Germline V gene sequence: CDR1 GTSNPN, CDR2 SVGIG (reference sequence). The CDR3 loop spans 14 amino acids. After removal of 2 bases from V and 12 bases from J, the junction contained 12 bases not matched to a gene.

This clonotype was detected ten times or more. The J gene is TRBJ2-1, the V gene TRBV27; 10 nucleotides align to TRBD1. V trimming: 5 bases; J trimming: 6 bases; junction bases outside the gene matches: 7. From germline, CDR1 is MNHEY and CDR2 SMNVEV (reference sequence). CDR3 length equals 15 residues. This CDR3 is CASSPPGTGVNEQFF. CDR3 in DNA: TGTGCCAGCAGTCCCCCCGGGACAGGGGTCAATGAGCAGTTCTTC.

This chain uses TRBV12-3 or TRBV12-4 with TRBJ2-7; tentative D call: TRBD2 (6 bases). With 7 bases removed from V and 1 base from J, the gap between germline ends came to 14 bases. The CDR3 covers 14 residues. The CDR3 sequence is CASTDGGVSYEQYF. The DNA for the CDR3 is TGTGCCAGCACAGACGGGGGTGTTTCCTACGAGCAGTACTTC.

Many counts were recorded for this clonotype. The J gene is TRBJ1-2, the V gene TRBV2; 10 bases map to TRBD1. Losses at the gene ends were 9 bases for V and 7 bases for J; bases not matched to a gene: 11. In germline, CDR1 is SNHLY, CDR2 FYNNEI. The length of the CDR3 is 14 residues. CDR3 bases: TGTGCCAGTGCCGGGACAGGGGACGGGTCTGGCTACACCTTC. Translated, it gives CASAGTGDGSGYTF. The variable domain in full, completed from reference TRBV2 and TRBJ1-2, reads EPEVTQTPSHQVTQMGQEVILRCVPISNHLYFYWYRQILGQKVEFLVSFYNNEISEKSEIFDDQFSVERPDGSNFTLKIRSTKLEDSAMYFCASAGTGDGSGYTFGSGTRLTVV.

V gene TRBV2 combines with J gene TRBJ1-4; D gene ambiguous. The V end was cut by 7 bases, the J end by 4 bases, with 10 bases between. CDR3 size: 13 residues. The germline V gene encodes CDR1 SNHLY and CDR2 FYNNEI. The CDR3 DNA reads as TGTGCCAGCAATCCCAGACTTAATGAAAAACTGTTTTTT. It codes for CASNPRLNEKLFF.

Many counts were recorded for this clonotype. This rearrangement joins TRBV28 to TRBJ1-5; a weak D match, TRBD1 (6 bases). Germline CDR1 and CDR2: MDHEN and SYDVKM. Deletions cut 4 bases from V and 1 base from J, with 14 bases between. The CDR3 sequence is 16 residues long. The CDR3 region has the DNA TGTGCCAGCAGTTGGGGGGCGGGGGGCAGCAATCAGCCCCAGCATTTT. Translating it yields CASSWGAGGSNQPQHF.

This clonotype has a handful of counts. This chain joins TRBV29-1 and TRBJ2-5; 15 nucleotides align to TRBD2. This CDR3 region has 19 residues. Germline assignment: CDR1 SQVTM and CDR2 ANQGSEA. DNA for the CDR3: TGCGGCGCCGTCCACCTCAGGACTAGCGGGGGGGTTTACCAAGAGACCCAGTACTTC. Translating gives CGAVHLRTSGGVYQETQYF.

This clonotype was observed at least ten times. V and J are TRBV6-5 and TRBJ2-7; D may correspond to TRBD1 or TRBD2 (5 bases each). The germline CDR1 and CDR2 sequences are MNHEY and SVGAGI. This CDR3 has 14 residues. The ends were cut back, 0 bases at V and 6 bases at J, with 12 bases in the middle. This CDR3 reads CASSYSTGRGEQYF. As DNA, the CDR3 is TGTGCCAGCAGTTACTCCACGGGACGGGGCGAGCAGTACTTC.

This clonotype was detected many times. V gene TRBV27 combines with J gene TRBJ2-2; 8 bases map to TRBD1. After removal of 2 bases from V and 5 bases from J, the junction contained 1 base not matched to a gene. This CDR3 spans 14 amino acids. Germline lookup yields CDR1 MNHEY and CDR2 SMNVEV (reference sequence). The DNA of the CDR3 is TGTGCCAGCAGTTTAGACAGGGGTACCGGGGAGCTGTTTTTT. Translation: CASSLDRGTGELFF.

This clonotype was observed at least ten times. This chain joins TRBV28 and TRBJ2-4, with D possibly being TRBD2 (6 bases). The V gene lost 7 bases and the J gene lost 2 bases, with 18 bases spanning the gap. The germline V gene has CDR1 MDHEN and CDR2 SYDVKM. The CDR3 is made up of 16 amino acids. The CDR3, as DNA: TGTGCCAGCATAACCGGCGGGAAGGCTTCCAAAAACATTCAGTACTTC. Its protein product is CASITGGKASKNIQYF.

Points on this clonotype: This clone may be a read error of a much larger clone one base away. The chain combines TRBV2 with TRBJ2-7; TRBD2 might be the D (6 bases). CDR1 and CDR2 from the germline V gene are SNHLY and FYNNEI. CDR3 length: 14 residues. The V gene lost 4 bases and the J gene lost 3 bases, with 13 bases spanning the gap. CDR3: CASSVRECLYEQYF. Here the CDR3 DNA reads TGTGCCAGCAGTGTACGGGAGTGCCTCTACGAGCAGTACTTC.

This clonotype was seen more than once but under ten times. This chain uses TRBV20-1 with TRBJ2-7; possible D gene TRBD1, 6 bases. Trimming stripped 4 bases from V and 6 bases from J, with 13 bases between. Looked up from germline, CDR1 is DFQATT and CDR2 is SNEGSKA (reference sequence). This CDR3 is 12 amino acids long. As DNA, the CDR3 is TGCAGTGCTACCCGAGGCAGGGGCGAGCAGTACTTC. It translates to CSATRGRGEQYF.

The chain links TRBV5-6 to TRBJ2-3; D remains ambiguous. The CDR3 is 14 residues long. V lost 1 base, J lost 2 bases, and 8 bases lay in between. CDR1 SGHDT and CDR2 YYEEEE come from the germline V gene. The CDR3 DNA sequence: TGTGCCAGCAGCTTGTCCGGCCACACAGATACGCAGTATTTT. Translating gives CASSLSGHTDTQYF.

Ten or more counts support this clonotype. The chain employs TRBV6-1 and TRBJ2-3, with D perhaps matching TRBD2 (6 bases). V gave up 5 bases and J gave up 4 bases, with 13 bases separating them. Germline CDR1 reads MNHNS; CDR2 reads SASEGT. The CDR3 is made up of 14 amino acids. The CDR3 loop reads CASSIGGRADTQYF. CDR3 sequence (DNA): TGTGCCAGCAGTATCGGGGGAAGGGCAGATACGCAGTATTTT.

This clonotype was observed at least ten times. This chain uses TRBV12-3 or TRBV12-4 with TRBJ1-3, with D perhaps matching TRBD1 (6 bases). V lost 6 bases, J lost 2 bases, and 14 bases lay in between. This CDR3 has 15 residues. CDR3 in amino acids: CASSLQGKAGNTIYF. The CDR3 bases are TGTGCCAGCAGCCTACAGGGTAAAGCTGGAAACACCATATATTTT.

The genes are TRBV20-1 and TRBJ2-5; TRBD1 aligns across 8 bases. The CDR3 is 12 amino acids. With V trimmed by 7 bases and J by 5 bases, 6 bases remained unmatched. CDR1 is DFQATT, CDR2 SNEGSKA, per germline (reference sequence). CDR3 region: CSVPNRGETQYF. CDR3 nucleotides: TGCAGTGTTCCCAACAGGGGGGAGACCCAGTACTTC.

This clonotype has a count of ten or more. This rearrangement joins TRBV2 to TRBJ2-1; 8 bases map to TRBD2. The junction had 12 bases not matched to a gene; V was cut back by 7 bases and J by 7 bases. The germline V gene has CDR1 SNHLY and CDR2 FYNNEI. The CDR3 spans 15 residues. DNA of the CDR3: TGTGCCAGCACCCGGGAGGGCCGGGGGATAAATGAGCAGTTCTTC. It yields the protein CASTREGRGINEQFF.

This clonotype appeared once. The V and J genes are TRBV7-9 and TRBJ2-4; TRBD2 might be the D (6 bases). Germline V gene data show CDR1 as SEHNR and CDR2 as FQNEAQ (reference sequence). The germline V and J ends were trimmed by 5 bases and 7 bases, with 15 bases remaining between them. CDR3 length: 14 amino acids. This chain's CDR3 is CASSPGTQWNIQYF. DNA of the CDR3: TGTGCCAGCAGCCCCGGGACTCAGTGGAACATTCAGTACTTC.

This clonotype was counted a few times. The rearrangement links TRBV4-1 to TRBJ2-1, with TRBD2 matching 7 bases. The CDR3 totals 15 residues. CDR1 is MGHRA and CDR2 is YSYEKL in the germline V gene. After removal of 0 bases from V and 5 bases from J, the junction contained 4 bases not matched to a gene. Written as DNA, the CDR3 is TGCGCCAGCAGCCAAGAGGCGGGAGCTCACAATGAGCAGTTCTTC. It translates to CASSQEAGAHNEQFF.

This clonotype has a count of ten or more. Just one base apart from a much larger clone, this may be a read error. V usage is TRBV28 and J usage is TRBJ1-2; perhaps TRBD1 as D (6 bases). The CDR3 is 13 residues long. The V end lost 3 bases, the J end lost 6 bases, and 11 bases lay between the germline ends. CDR1 and CDR2 (germline): MDHEN, SYDVKM. CDR3 sequence reads: CASSFPGENGYTF. CDR3 nucleotides: TGTGCCAGCAGTTTCCCAGGGGAAAATGGCTACACCTTC.

This clonotype was recorded many times. The chain combines TRBV12-3 or TRBV12-4 with TRBJ1-1; 9 nucleotides align to TRBD1. The CDR3 spans 14 residues. V trimming: 5 bases; J trimming: 4 bases; junction bases outside the gene matches: 5. This CDR3 reads CASSLPGQGTEAFF. CDR3 sequence (DNA): TGTGCCAGCAGTCTACCGGGACAGGGCACTGAAGCTTTCTTT.

The table lists this clonotype with many counts. The chain carries TRBV12-3 or TRBV12-4 and TRBJ2-5; D perhaps matches TRBD1 (6 bases). The ends were cut back, 6 bases at V and 6 bases at J, with 17 bases in the middle. CDR3 size: 14 residues. The CDR3 sequence is CASSKTTGLKTQYF. In DNA, the CDR3 is TGTGCCAGCAGCAAAACGACAGGTCTGAAGACCCAGTACTTC.

This chain connects TRBV5-1 to TRBJ2-1, with 8 bases lining up with TRBD2. Germline CDR1 is SGHRS and CDR2 is YFSETQ. The CDR3 covers 16 residues. V shed 4 bases and J 1 base; nucleotides not matched to a gene: 7. Written as DNA, the CDR3 is TGCGCCAGCAGCCCCAGGACTAGCCGGTCCTACAATGAGCAGTTCTTC. It encodes CASSPRTSRSYNEQFF.

This clonotype was counted only a few times. The gene calls are TRBV29-1 and TRBJ2-7, with 11 bases fitting TRBD2. Per germline, CDR1 SQVTM and CDR2 ANQGSEA. The CDR3 sequence is 14 residues long. V dropped 6 bases and J dropped 5; count of bases not matched to a gene: 9. The CDR3 is CSVEIGTSGNEQYF. In DNA, the CDR3 is TGCAGCGTCGAAATCGGGACTAGCGGTAACGAGCAGTACTTC.

This clonotype has just a few counts. The chain uses TRBV27 and TRBJ2-1; 10 nucleotides line up with TRBD2. Germline V gives CDR1 MNHEY, CDR2 SMNVEV (reference sequence). With V trimmed by 2 bases and J by 6 bases, 7 bases remained unmatched. CDR3 size: 16 residues. CDR3 nucleotide sequence: TGTGCCAGCAGTTTAGGAGCGGGAGGGAGGGGCAATGAGCAGTTCTTC. This encodes CASSLGAGGRGNEQFF.

The rearrangement uses TRBV18 and TRBJ2-2; D is unresolved. The CDR3 runs 17 residues. In germline, CDR1 is KGHSH, CDR2 LQKENI. V shed 0 bases and J shed 2 bases, with 13 bases lying between them. The CDR3 region is CASSPPKTGSNTGELFF. CDR3 nucleotides: TGTGCCAGCTCACCACCGAAAACCGGCTCCAACACCGGGGAGCTGTTTTTT.